This T cell receptor (beta chain) was captured by sequencing in a study of CD8+ T cells in alopecia areata. V lost 5 bases and J lost 7, with 8 bases in between. This CDR3 is built from 10 residues. Germline V gives CDR1 SQVTM, CDR2 ANQGSEA. Extraction and reverse transcription of RNA yielded cDNA as the sequencing template. The table came from immunoSEQ multiplex PCR; TCRdb's copy has only in-frame clones and leaves some out. The sample comprises 150,000 to 200,000 clones, around three fifths of which are singletons, and roughly 15% rests with the top ten. The starting material was CD4+ T cells sorted from blood, obtained at week 0. This TCR was recovered from a human donor with alopecia areata. The genes are TRBV29-1 and TRBJ1-2, with no clear D. CDR3 region: CSVQPGGYTF. In DNA form, the CDR3 reads TGCAGCGTTCAACCGGGTGGCTACACCTTC. Full variable domain (remainder filled in from reference TRBV29-1 and TRBJ1-2): SAVISQKPSRDICQRGTSLTIQCQVDSQVTMMFWYRQQPGQSLTLIATANQGSEATYESGFVIDKFPISRPNLTFSTLTVSNMSPEDSSIYLCSVQPGGYTFGSGTRLTVV.